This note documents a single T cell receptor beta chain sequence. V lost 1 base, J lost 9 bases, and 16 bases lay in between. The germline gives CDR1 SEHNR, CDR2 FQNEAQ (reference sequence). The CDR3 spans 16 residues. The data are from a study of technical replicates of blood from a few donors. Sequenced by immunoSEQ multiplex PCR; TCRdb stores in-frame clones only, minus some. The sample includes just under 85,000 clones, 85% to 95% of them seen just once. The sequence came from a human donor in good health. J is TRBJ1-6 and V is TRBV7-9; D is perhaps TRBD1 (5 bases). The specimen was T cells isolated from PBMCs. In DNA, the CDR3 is TGTGCCAGCAGCTTAGGGGGAGGGGCGAAAGGTTCACCCCTCCACTTT. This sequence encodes CASSLGGGAKGSPLHF.